This TCR beta chain is from a study of beta chain features in type 1 diabetes. Study-wide background: Examination covered approximately 100 million sorted cells spanning all samples. Study-wide results and caveats: VDJ junctions from patients with type 1 diabetes contained fewer insertions and more deletions.

The CDR3 spans 17 residues. Germline lookup yields CDR1 MGHRA and CDR2 YSYEKL. The junction had 8 bases not matched to a gene; V was cut back by 4 bases and J by 3 bases. This clone came up a few times. Its antigen is undetermined. Sequencing targeted expressed TCRB transcripts, as all isolated RNA had been reverse transcribed. Naive, central memory and regulatory T cell samples averaged about 3.6 million immunoSEQ reads each. Some clones are missing from TCRdb's copy, which holds only in-frame ones; the method was immunoSEQ multiplex PCR. This sample has hundreds of thousands of clones, with about 9.3% found just once. The collection from each donor was one heparinised blood draw averaging roughly 0.11 L.

This chain links TRBV4-1 with TRBJ2-3, with 12 bases lining up with TRBD1. This receptor was obtained from a woman aged 18-29 years in good health. Sequencing used naive CD4+ T cells from blood. The CDR3 sequence: CASSPHPGQGATDTQYF. In nucleotides, the CDR3 is TGCGCCAGCAGCCCTCATCCGGGACAGGGGGCAACAGATACGCAGTATTTT.